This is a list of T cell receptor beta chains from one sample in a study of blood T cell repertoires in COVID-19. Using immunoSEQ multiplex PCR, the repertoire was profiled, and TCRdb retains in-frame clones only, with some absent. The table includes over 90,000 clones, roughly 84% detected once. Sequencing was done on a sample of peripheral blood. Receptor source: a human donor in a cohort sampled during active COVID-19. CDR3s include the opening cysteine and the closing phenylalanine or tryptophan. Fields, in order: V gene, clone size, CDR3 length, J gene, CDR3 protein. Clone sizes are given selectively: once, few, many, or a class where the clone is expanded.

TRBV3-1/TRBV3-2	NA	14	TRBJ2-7	CASSQVEEIFEQYF
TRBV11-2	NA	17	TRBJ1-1	CASSFLLSLEPRSGAFF
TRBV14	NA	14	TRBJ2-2	CASSQVIQPGELFF
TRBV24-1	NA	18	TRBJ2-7	CATSRRGSELQASYEQYF
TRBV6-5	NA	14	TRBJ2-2	CASSPGTGVRELFF
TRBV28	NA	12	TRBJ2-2	CASSIQGPELFF
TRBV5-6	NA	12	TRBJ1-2	CASRAFQGGYTF
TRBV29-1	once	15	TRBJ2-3	CSVGRTGGGPDTQYF
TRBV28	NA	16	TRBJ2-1	CASSWNLAGGYNEQFF
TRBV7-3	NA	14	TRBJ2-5	CASKTDRAAETQYF
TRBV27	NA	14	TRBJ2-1	CASSLQGAYNEQFF
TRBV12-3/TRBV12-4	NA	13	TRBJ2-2	CASSPPGHSGLFF
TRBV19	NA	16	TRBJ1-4	CASSPLRQLYNEKLFF
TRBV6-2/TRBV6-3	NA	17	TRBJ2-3	CASSYSRASGTTDTQYF
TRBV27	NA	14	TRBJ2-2	CASSFNRGTGELFF
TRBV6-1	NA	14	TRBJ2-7	CASSEGTGGYEQYF
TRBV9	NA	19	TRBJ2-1	CASSVVGGMGTSWSNEQFF
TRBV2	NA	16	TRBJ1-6	CASSEVSQGPRSPLHF
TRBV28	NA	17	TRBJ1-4	CASTLSGTGGGLEKLFF
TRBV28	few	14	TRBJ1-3	CASTQAGSGSAIYF
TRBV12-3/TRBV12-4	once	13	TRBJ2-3	CASSSTNLVLQYF
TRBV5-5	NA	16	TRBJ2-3	CASSLGPDLAADTQYF
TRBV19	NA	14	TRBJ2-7	CASSIGTGNHEQYF
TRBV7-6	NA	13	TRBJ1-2	CASSLGGGDGYTF
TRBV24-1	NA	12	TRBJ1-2	CATSGGSYGYTF
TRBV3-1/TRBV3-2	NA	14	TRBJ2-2	CASSQASNTGELFF
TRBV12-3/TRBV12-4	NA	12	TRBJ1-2	CASSPTPSGYTF
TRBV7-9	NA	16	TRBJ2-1	CASSFGDRGAYNEQFF
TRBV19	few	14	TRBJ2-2	CASSLITGTGELFF
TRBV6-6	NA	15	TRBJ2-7	CASSYYSIESYEQYF
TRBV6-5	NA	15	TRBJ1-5	CASSYGKPGNQPQHF
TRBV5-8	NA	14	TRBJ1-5	CASSWYQENQPQHF
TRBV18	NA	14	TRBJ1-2	CASSPSARDYGYTF
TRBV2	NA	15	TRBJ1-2	CASSSDRDPRYGYTF
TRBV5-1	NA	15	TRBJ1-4	CASSTSDRGSEKLFF
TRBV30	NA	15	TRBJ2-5	CAWTTGTSGGETQYF
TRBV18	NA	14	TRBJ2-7	CASSPGLDPYEQYF
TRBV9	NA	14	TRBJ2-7	CASSPLAGAYEQYF
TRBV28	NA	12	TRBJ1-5	CASTVAGQPQHF
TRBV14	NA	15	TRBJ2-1	CASSQVDRGGNEQFF
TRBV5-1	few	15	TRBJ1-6	CASSSGQVDNSPLHF
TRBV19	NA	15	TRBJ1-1	CASILTLGGNTEAFF
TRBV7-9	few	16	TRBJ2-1	CASSSLLADNYNEQFF
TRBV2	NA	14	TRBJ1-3	CASSVGSSGNTIYF